The 22 T cell receptor beta chains below all came from one sample that was sequenced in a study of T-cell memory formation after mild COVID-19. MiXCR, run by TCRdb on the 5' RACE reads, gives a single entry per CDR3 protein. The sample carries around 300,000 distinct CDR3 sequences, approximately 8.4% recorded once. The sequencing input was PBMCs or a T cell subset sorted from them (not recorded which). All receptors derive from a man aged 18 to 30 who had mild COVID-19 (a few samples of this study predate the infection). Cell type and time point are not known.

The V and J genes are TRBV7-2 and TRBJ2-1, with no clear D. CDR1 and CDR2 (germline): SGHTA, FQGNSA. The CDR3 is 13 residues long. V was clipped by 2 bases and J by 6 bases, with 8 bases between them. As DNA, the CDR3 is TGTGCCAGCAGCTTATGGCCAGCCAATGAGCAGTTCTTC. It specifies CASSLWPANEQFF.

The rearrangement joins TRBV5-4 to TRBJ2-5; 8 nucleotides agree with TRBD2. Germline CDR1 and CDR2: SGHNT and YYREEE (reference sequence). The trim removed 1 base at V and 1 base at J, leaving 6 bases unmatched. CDR3 length: 16 amino acids. CDR3 DNA: TGTGCCAGCAGCTTGTGTACTAGCGGTGGCCAAGAGACCCAGTACTTC. It yields the protein CASSLCTSGGQETQYF.

In DNA form, the CDR3 reads TGTGCCAGCAGCCTAGAGAACAGGGGTGGCACTGAAGCTTTCTTT. Translated, it gives CASSLENRGGTEAFF. The gene calls are TRBV3-1 and TRBJ1-1; TRBD1 matches at 7 bases. This CDR3 contains 15 residues. The V segment lost 4 bases and the J segment 4 bases; nucleotides outside the gene matches: 9. Looked up from germline, CDR1 is LGHDT and CDR2 is YNNKEL (reference sequence).

This clonotype was recorded at least ten times. The chain is built from TRBV6-2 or TRBV6-3 and TRBJ1-1; D unresolved. CDR3 size: 12 residues. Germline CDR1 and CDR2: MNHEY and SVGEGT. Deletions cut 2 bases from V and 4 bases from J, with 5 bases between. The DNA for the CDR3 is TGTGCCAGCAGTTACGGCGTCACTGAAGCTTTCTTT. It encodes CASSYGVTEAFF.

The chain uses TRBV19 and TRBJ1-2; D remains ambiguous. Looked up from germline, CDR1 is LNHDA and CDR2 is SQIVND (reference sequence). The V gene lost 10 bases and the J gene lost 3 bases, with 12 bases spanning the gap. The CDR3 runs 12 residues. CDR3 in DNA: TGTGCCACCAGGACGGCCGACTATGGCTACACCTTC. Protein product: CATRTADYGYTF. Full variable domain (remainder filled in from reference TRBV19 and TRBJ1-2): DGGITQSPKYLFRKEGQNVTLSCEQNLNHDAMYWYRQDPGQGLRLIYYSQIVNDFQKGDIAEGYSVSREKKESFPLTVTSAQKNPTAFYLCATRTADYGYTFGSGTRLTVV.

This clonotype was found a few times. The V and J genes are TRBV7-9 and TRBJ2-2, with D possibly matching TRBD2 (6 bases). Germline values: CDR1 SEHNR, CDR2 FQNEAQ (reference sequence). V dropped 5 bases and J dropped 0 bases, with 10 bases sitting between them. The CDR3 covers 15 residues. This CDR3 is CASSPRDSNTGELFF. The CDR3 DNA is TGTGCCAGCAGCCCGCGGGATTCGAACACCGGGGAGCTGTTTTTT.

The rearrangement uses TRBV5-1 and TRBJ1-5; 7 nucleotides line up with TRBD1. Germline V gene lookup returns CDR1 SGHRS and CDR2 YFSETQ. The V segment lost 4 bases and the J segment 4 bases; nucleotides outside the gene matches: 5. This CDR3 comprises 14 residues. The CDR3 DNA sequence: TGCGCCAGCAGCCCCGAGGGACAGAATCAGCCCCAGCATTTT. This sequence encodes CASSPEGQNQPQHF.

In this sample, this clonotype turned up a few times. The rearrangement uses TRBV24-1 and TRBJ1-2; TRBD1 agrees at 7 bases. Trimming removed 3 bases from V and 2 bases from J; junction bases left unmatched: 2. Per germline, CDR1 KGHDR and CDR2 SFDVKD. This CDR3 has 14 amino acids. The chain's CDR3 is CATSDLDRNYGYTF. CDR3 nucleotides: TGTGCCACCAGTGATCTGGACAGGAACTATGGCTACACCTTC.

Only a few counts were recorded for this clonotype. The chain joins TRBV20-1 to TRBJ1-6; perhaps TRBD1 as D (5 bases). Germline loops: CDR1 DFQATT, CDR2 SNEGSKA (reference sequence). The CDR3 covers 13 residues. The ends were cut back, 0 bases at V and 8 bases at J, with 8 bases in the middle. For the CDR3, the DNA is TGCAGTGCTAGAGATGGGGGAGATTCACCCCTCCACTTT. Translating gives CSARDGGDSPLHF.

This clonotype was seen more than once but under ten times. The V gene is TRBV5-6, the J gene TRBJ1-1; D unresolved. Germline assignment: CDR1 SGHDT and CDR2 YYEEEE. The CDR3 has 13 residues. The V and J ends lost 3 bases and 4 bases respectively, with 10 bases between them. CDR3 coding DNA: TGTGCCAGCAGCTCTCGAGGTTCCACTGAAGCTTTCTTT. Protein product: CASSSRGSTEAFF.

This clonotype was counted only a few times. The chain's CDR3 is CSALGRDSLNYGYTF. The CDR3 bases are TGCAGTGCCCTAGGGCGCGACAGCTTAAACTATGGCTACACCTTC. This chain joins TRBV20-1 and TRBJ1-2; possibly TRBD1 for D (5 bases). Trimming stripped 6 bases from V and 2 bases from J, with 19 bases between. The CDR3 covers 15 residues. From germline, CDR1 is DFQATT and CDR2 SNEGSKA (reference sequence).

The sample holds a few counts of this clonotype. The V and J genes are TRBV15 and TRBJ2-3, with 12 bases aligning to TRBD2. The germline CDR1 and CDR2 sequences are LNHNV and YYDKDF (reference sequence). V shed 1 base and J 1 base; nucleotides not matched to a gene: 12. The CDR3 has 20 amino acids. The CDR3 DNA follows: TGTGCCACCAGCAGAGCCGCCCTAGCGGGGGGGTCCGGAGGCACAGATACGCAGTATTTT. It yields the protein CATSRAALAGGSGGTDTQYF.

This clonotype came up many times. The rearrangement links TRBV5-1 to TRBJ2-5, with D unresolved. The CDR3 length is 14 residues. Trimming left V 4 bases short and J 4 bases short, with 14 bases between. CDR1 is SGHRS and CDR2 is YFSETQ in the germline V gene. CDR3: CASSPDPNTETQYF. As DNA, the CDR3 is TGCGCCAGCAGCCCGGACCCGAACACAGAGACCCAGTACTTC.

This clonotype was observed a few times. The rearrangement joins TRBV20-1 to TRBJ1-2; no firm D call. CDR1 is DFQATT, CDR2 SNEGSKA, per germline (reference sequence). There are 10 residues in the CDR3. V lost 3 bases and J lost 8, with 7 bases in between. The CDR3 region has the DNA TGCAGTGCTAGGTCGGGGGGCTACACCTTC. It specifies CSARSGGYTF.

The rearrangement links TRBV12-2 to TRBJ2-5; the table's D call of TRBD1 was not tested on the DNA. TRBV12-2 is annotated as a pseudogene. This CDR3 comprises 15 residues. CDR3 protein: CASRGGDDKTETQYF. The CDR3 nucleotides read TGTGCAAGTCGGGGCGGGGACGATAAGACTGAGACCCAGTACTTC.

This clonotype was detected many times. This chain joins TRBV12-3 or TRBV12-4 and TRBJ2-1, with 8 positions matching TRBD1. There are 11 residues in the CDR3. Trimming cost V 8 bases and J 6 bases; bases outside gene matches: 0. The CDR3 DNA reads TGTGCCAGCGACAGGGGCAATGAGCAGTTCTTC. The encoded protein is CASDRGNEQFF.

This clonotype was seen ten or more times. V and J are TRBV10-3 and TRBJ1-3; 8 bases are shared with TRBD1. Trimming at V came to 6 bases and at J to 9 bases, leaving 7 bases not matched to a gene. Germline V gene sequence: CDR1 ENHRY, CDR2 SYGVKD. This CDR3 has 13 residues. The CDR3 nucleotides read TGTGCCATCAGGGACAGGGTGGAAAGCACCATATATTTT. Amino acids: CAIRDRVESTIYF.

This clonotype showed up just a few times. The V gene is TRBV24-1, the J gene TRBJ2-7; D is unclear. This CDR3 is 10 amino acids long. The germline V gene encodes CDR1 KGHDR and CDR2 SFDVKD. V was shortened by 8 bases and J by 4 bases, with 5 bases between the two germline ends. The CDR3, as DNA: TGTGCCACCAACCGATACGAGCAGTACGTC. Translating gives CATNRYEQYV.

The CDR3 coding sequence is TGCGCCAGCAGCTTTCACCAGGGATCGAAAACAGATACGCAGTATTTT. As protein: CASSFHQGSKTDTQYF. This chain joins TRBV5-1 and TRBJ2-3; weak D call: TRBD1 (5 bases). The germline V and J ends were trimmed by 2 bases and 3 bases, with 16 bases remaining between them. There are 16 residues in the CDR3. Germline V gene sequence: CDR1 SGHRS, CDR2 YFSETQ.

The gene calls are TRBV29-1 and TRBJ1-5; 8 bases match TRBD1. The ends lost 4 bases at V and 2 bases at J; junction bases unmatched: 1. CDR3 length equals 13 residues. CDR1 and CDR2 (germline): SQVTM, ANQGSEA. CDR3 nucleotides: TGCAGCGTTGCAGGGGGCGGCAATCAGCCCCAGCATTTT. It yields the protein CSVAGGGNQPQHF.

The chain couples TRBV4-2 to TRBJ2-1; tentative D call: TRBD2 (6 bases). The V end was cut by 1 base, the J end by 4 bases, with 17 bases between. Germline-derived CDR1 and CDR2 are LGHNA and YNFKEQ. This CDR3 region has 17 residues. DNA of the CDR3: TGTGCCAGCAGCCAAGGGGGGACTCTCCCCTTTTACAATGAGCAGTTCTTC. It translates to CASSQGGTLPFYNEQFF.

This clonotype was observed a handful of times. The chain combines TRBV4-2 with TRBJ1-1; 7 bases map to TRBD1. Germline assignment: CDR1 LGHNA and CDR2 YNFKEQ. The CDR3 runs to 14 residues. V shed 0 bases, J shed 4 bases, and the junction held 2 bases outside the gene matches. The CDR3 loop is CASSQEHRGTEAFF. Here the CDR3 DNA reads TGTGCCAGCAGCCAAGAACACAGGGGCACTGAAGCTTTCTTT.